The 21 T cell receptor beta chains in this list originate from one sample, sequenced in a study of control samples from healthy donors and cancer patients. Assay: immunoSEQ multiplex PCR; the TCRdb copy retains only in-frame clones and omits some. The profile covers roughly 120,000 clones, with over 85% appearing a single time and roughly 2.5% taken by the ten largest. The sample consisted of blood. These receptors all stem from a man aged 25 to 40 in good health.

The chain uses TRBV6-1 and TRBJ1-6, with TRBD1 matching over 7 bases. Looked up from germline, CDR1 is MNHNS and CDR2 is SASEGT. The CDR3 has 14 amino acids. V lost 3 bases, J lost 5 bases, and 1 base stayed unmatched. The CDR3, as DNA: TGTGCCAGCAGTGACAGGGGGGATAATTCACCCCTCCACTTT. Protein product: CASSDRGDNSPLHF.

This clone was picked up one time. The V call is TRBV5-5, the J call TRBJ2-1; D assignment may be TRBD1 or TRBD2 (7 bases each). CDR1 is SGHKS, CDR2 YYEKEE, per germline (reference sequence). CDR3 length: 17 residues. V lost 0 bases to trimming and J lost 3 bases, with 16 bases between them. The CDR3, as DNA: TGTGCCAGCAGCTTGGCGCCAGGGGGGGCGGACTACAATGAGCAGTTCTTC. Protein: CASSLAPGGADYNEQFF.

This chain connects TRBV2 to TRBJ1-4; 7 positions agree with TRBD1. Trimming at V came to 6 bases and at J to 5 bases, leaving 6 bases not matched to a gene. Germline values: CDR1 SNHLY, CDR2 FYNNEI. The CDR3 is 14 residues long. This chain's CDR3 is CASRGWDRNEKLFF. The CDR3 DNA follows: TGTGCCAGCAGAGGGTGGGACAGAAATGAAAAACTGTTTTTT.

The V gene is TRBV2, the J gene TRBJ1-4; the match to TRBD1 covers 8 bases. V lost 6 bases and J lost 2; bases outside the gene matches: 5. CDR1 and CDR2 (germline): SNHLY, FYNNEI. This CDR3 has 15 amino acids. The CDR3 protein is CASRNRTGTNEKLFF. CDR3 nucleotides: TGTGCCAGCAGGAACAGGACAGGGACTAATGAAAAACTGTTTTTT.

The chain has TRBV19 and TRBJ1-5; a possible D gene is TRBD1 (5 bases). Per germline, CDR1 LNHDA and CDR2 SQIVND (reference sequence). Trimming cost V 3 bases and J 9 bases, with 33 bases left between them. The CDR3 totals 20 residues. CDR3 nucleotides: TGTGCCAGTAGTATGAGGGTGATGGGTCGGACAAATCAAACTAACCGGCCCCAGCATTTT. The encoded protein is CASSMRVMGRTNQTNRPQHF.

CDR3 nucleotide sequence: TGTGCCAGTAGTATAATACAGGGGACCGGGGAGCTGTTTTTT. This codes for CASSIIQGTGELFF. J is TRBJ2-2 and V is TRBV19, with 7 bases matching TRBD1. V dropped 2 bases and J dropped 5; count of bases not matched to a gene: 2. This CDR3 has 14 amino acids. The germline V gene encodes CDR1 LNHDA and CDR2 SQIVND (reference sequence).

The chain couples TRBV12-3 or TRBV12-4 to TRBJ2-3, with D uncertain. The ends were cut back, 1 base at V and 9 bases at J, with 11 bases in the middle. The CDR3 sequence is 13 residues long. CDR3 nucleotides: TGTGCCAGCAGTTTAGGGACCGATGGCACGCAGTATTTT. Amino acids: CASSLGTDGTQYF.

The CDR3 loop reads CASSEKPTSNYGYTF. The CDR3 DNA sequence: TGTGCCAGCAGTGAGAAACCTACCTCTAACTATGGCTACACCTTC. The J gene is TRBJ1-2, the V gene TRBV6-4; D is ambiguous. The CDR3 is 15 residues long. CDR1 is MRHNA, CDR2 SNTAGT, per germline. Trimming pared 3 bases from V and 0 bases from J, leaving 11 bases between.

This clone was picked up one time. The gene calls are TRBV5-1 and TRBJ1-1; no definite D call. The CDR3 sequence is 11 residues long. The V end lost 0 bases, the J end lost 8 bases, and 5 bases lay between the germline ends. Per germline, CDR1 SGHRS and CDR2 YFSETQ. For the CDR3, the DNA is TGCGCCAGCAGCTTGGGTGCAGAAGCTTTCTTT. Translating gives CASSLGAEAFF.

This clone was seen a single time. This rearrangement joins TRBV7-9 to TRBJ2-7; the D gene is possibly TRBD2 (6 bases). Trimming pared 7 bases from V and 7 bases from J, leaving 14 bases between. CDR1 and CDR2 (germline): SEHNR, FQNEAQ (reference sequence). CDR3 length equals 12 residues. The CDR3 loop is CASNRGAGEQYV. The CDR3 region has the DNA TGTGCCAGCAACAGAGGGGCGGGGGAGCAGTACGTC.

This clone was seen a few times. V is TRBV6-1 and J is TRBJ2-7; TRBD2 is a possible D gene (6 bases). Germline values: CDR1 MNHNS, CDR2 SASEGT. The CDR3 runs 14 residues. V shed 3 bases and J shed 6 bases, with 15 bases lying between them. The CDR3 region is CASSEGGRLGEQYV. DNA of the CDR3: TGTGCCAGCAGTGAGGGAGGAAGGCTCGGCGAGCAGTACGTC.

The chain has TRBV29-1 and TRBJ2-3; D might be TRBD2 (6 bases). V gave up 7 bases and J gave up 0 bases, with 26 bases separating them. The CDR3 sequence is 18 residues long. Germline V CDR1 and CDR2: SQVTM, ANQGSEA. CDR3 nucleotides: TGCAGCGACCTCCAGGGCGGGGCCAATCTCGAGAGCACAGATACGCAGTATTTT. As protein: CSDLQGGANLESTDTQYF.

The genes are TRBV28 and TRBJ1-5; D may be TRBD1 (6 bases). Germline lookup yields CDR1 MDHEN and CDR2 SYDVKM. V lost 4 bases to trimming and J lost 7 bases, with 17 bases between them. This CDR3 contains 15 residues. The CDR3 loop reads CASSYEGGGWQPQHF. DNA for the CDR3: TGTGCCAGCAGTTACGAAGGGGGTGGGTGGCAGCCCCAGCATTTT.

V usage is TRBV5-6 and J usage is TRBJ1-1; 7 nucleotides line up with TRBD1. With 4 bases clipped from V and 5 bases from J, the junction kept 8 bases outside the gene matches. Germline V gene sequence: CDR1 SGHDT, CDR2 YYEEEE. CDR3 length: 14 residues. CDR3 region: CASSGLQGQTEAFF. CDR3 coding DNA: TGTGCCAGCAGCGGACTACAGGGGCAGACTGAAGCTTTCTTT.

A single count supports this clone. The chain uses TRBV29-1 and TRBJ1-3; D uncertain. The CDR3 runs 12 residues. Per germline, CDR1 SQVTM and CDR2 ANQGSEA. V was shortened by 4 bases and J by 0 bases, with 4 bases between the two germline ends. For the CDR3, the DNA is TGCAGCGTTGTATTCTCTGGAAACACCATATATTTT. It is translated as CSVVFSGNTIYF.

The rearrangement joins TRBV6-9 to TRBJ2-7, with D tentatively TRBD1 or TRBD2 (5 bases each). CDR3 size: 15 residues. Germline assignment: CDR1 MNHGY and CDR2 SVAAGI. The V end lost 1 base, the J end lost 3 bases, and 13 bases lay between the germline ends. The CDR3 bases are TGTGCCAGCAGTTATTGGGACCCCGTCGTCTACGAGCAGTACTTC. Protein sequence: CASSYWDPVVYEQYF.

The V gene is TRBV30, the J gene TRBJ1-2; 7 nucleotides agree with TRBD1. The germline V gene has CDR1 GTSNPN and CDR2 SVGIG (reference sequence). The CDR3 sequence is 12 residues long. The CDR3 DNA is TGTATGGGGGACAGTTTAGGCTATGGCTACACCTTC. Protein sequence: CMGDSLGYGYTF.

This clone was detected only once. V and J are TRBV11-2 and TRBJ2-5, with TRBD2 matching over 8 bases. With 3 bases clipped from V and 6 bases from J, the junction kept 6 bases outside the gene matches. This CDR3 spans 14 amino acids. CDR1 and CDR2 from the germline V gene are SGHAT and FQNNGV. The CDR3 loop reads CASSFNGGAKTQYF. In DNA form, the CDR3 reads TGTGCCAGCAGCTTTAACGGGGGGGCGAAGACCCAGTACTTC.

The chain uses TRBV2 and TRBJ2-7; the D call may be TRBD1 or TRBD2 (5 bases each). The CDR3 consists of 12 residues. Trimming pared 3 bases from V and 4 bases from J, leaving 7 bases between. Germline CDR1 is SNHLY and CDR2 is FYNNEI. DNA of the CDR3: TGTGCCAGCAGTGAGGGGGAGTACGAGCAGTACGTC. Translation: CASSEGEYEQYV.

This sequence joins TRBV15 and TRBJ2-4; 12 bases are a match to TRBD2. V lost 1 base and J lost 0; bases outside the gene matches: 13. The CDR3 consists of 21 residues. The germline V gene encodes CDR1 LNHNV and CDR2 YYDKDF (reference sequence). DNA for the CDR3: TGTGCCACCAGCAGAGTAGGGTCTAGCGGGGGGGCTACCTTAGCCAAAAACATTCAGTACTTC. Translated: CATSRVGSSGGATLAKNIQYF.

The genes are TRBV5-1 and TRBJ2-3; 9 nucleotides align to TRBD1. CDR3 length: 17 amino acids. Losses at the gene ends were 3 bases for V and 6 bases for J; bases not matched to a gene: 14. The germline gives CDR1 SGHRS, CDR2 YFSETQ. The CDR3 spells CASSSGWDRVLRDTQYF. DNA of the CDR3: TGCGCCAGCAGCTCGGGGTGGGACAGGGTATTACGGGATACGCAGTATTTT.